This T cell receptor (beta chain) was observed in a study of blood T cell repertoires in COVID-19. In the source study's methods: How many nucleated cells were present was estimated from reference gene primer amplification. Profiled with immunoSEQ multiplex PCR; TCRdb holds only in-frame clones, not every one. From that table come the V and J calls and clone size; the DNA was used to work out D and trimming. This sample carries over 200,000 clones, roughly four fifths of them seen once, and the ten largest clones take roughly 1.8%. This CDR3 has 14 amino acids. J gave up 6 bases and V 4 bases, and 6 bases lay outside the gene matches. CDR1 and CDR2 from the germline V gene are SGHKS and YYEKEE (reference sequence).

Sequencing was carried out using PBMCs or T cells enriched from blood (not recorded which). The chain is built from TRBV5-5 and TRBJ2-1; 8 bases agree with TRBD1. The sequence derives from a man in his sixties who had recovered from COVID-19. The CDR3 sequence: CASSGQGAGNEQFF. The CDR3, as DNA: TGTGCCAGCAGCGGTCAGGGGGCTGGCAATGAGCAGTTCTTC.